These T cell receptor beta chains were read from a single sample in a study of T cell changes during pregnancy in multiple sclerosis. The method was immunoSEQ multiplex PCR; TCRdb's version includes in-frame clones alone and lacks a portion of them. This table has 35,000 to 50,000 clones, just over 90% appearing once. Sequencing input: PBMCs (not recorded whether the cells were cultured). Receptor source: a female donor with multiple sclerosis, enrolled in a pregnancy study. Each CDR3 is given with its conserved first and last residue. Fields, in order: CDR3 DNA, CDR3 protein, D gene, CDR3 length, clone size, V gene, J gene. The D gene is left open where the match is weak. Clone sizes are given selectively: once, few, many, or a class where the clone is expanded.

CDR3 DNA: TGTGCCAGCACCCCCCGGGCAGGGGGCCCTCAAGGGGAGCTGTTTTTT
CDR3 protein: CASTPRAGGPQGELFF
D gene: TRBD1
CDR3 length: 16
clone size: NA
V gene: TRBV9
J gene: TRBJ2-2

CDR3 DNA: TGCGCCAGCAGCCAAGAAAGTTGGGCCGTTGCTTTCTTT
CDR3 protein: CASSQESWAVAFF
D gene: NA
CDR3 length: 13
clone size: NA
V gene: TRBV4-3
J gene: TRBJ1-1

CDR3 DNA: TGTGCCAGCAGCAGGGACAGGGGTCCTTATATGACTGAAGCTTTCTTT
CDR3 protein: CASSRDRGPYMTEAFF
D gene: TRBD1
CDR3 length: 16
clone size: NA
V gene: TRBV2
J gene: TRBJ1-1

CDR3 DNA: TGTGCCAGCAGCCCGGGACTAGCGGAGCAGTTCTTC
CDR3 protein: CASSPGLAEQFF
D gene: TRBD2
CDR3 length: 12
clone size: NA
V gene: TRBV5-4
J gene: TRBJ2-1

CDR3 DNA: TGCGCCAGCAGCTTAACCGGGGACACCTCTGGAAACACCATATATTTT
CDR3 protein: CASSLTGDTSGNTIYF
D gene: NA
CDR3 length: 16
clone size: once
V gene: TRBV5-1
J gene: TRBJ1-3

CDR3 DNA: TGTGCCAGCAGCTCAGACACCGAGACCCAGTACTTC
CDR3 protein: CASSSDTETQYF
D gene: NA
CDR3 length: 12
clone size: NA
V gene: TRBV28
J gene: TRBJ2-5

CDR3 DNA: TGTGCCACCACAGGGGACCTTAACACCGGGGAGCTGTTTTTT
CDR3 protein: CATTGDLNTGELFF
D gene: TRBD1
CDR3 length: 14
clone size: NA
V gene: TRBV10-3
J gene: TRBJ2-2

CDR3 DNA: TGTGCCAGCTCACCACCCGCAGGAACTAGCGGGAGCCCCTACAATGAGCAGTTCTTC
CDR3 protein: CASSPPAGTSGSPYNEQFF
D gene: TRBD2
CDR3 length: 19
clone size: NA
V gene: TRBV18
J gene: TRBJ2-1

CDR3 DNA: TGTGCCAGCAGCTTACGATCCGGCGGGAAAATCTACGAGCAGTACTTC
CDR3 protein: CASSLRSGGKIYEQYF
D gene: NA
CDR3 length: 16
clone size: NA
V gene: TRBV7-9
J gene: TRBJ2-7

CDR3 DNA: TGTGCCAGCAGTGAGGCGTTTGGGGGTAACTATGGCTACACCTTC
CDR3 protein: CASSEAFGGNYGYTF
D gene: NA
CDR3 length: 15
clone size: NA
V gene: TRBV6-1
J gene: TRBJ1-2

CDR3 DNA: TGTGCCAGCAGTGAACGGGGTAGCGGGAGAAACGAGCAGTACTTC
CDR3 protein: CASSERGSGRNEQYF
D gene: TRBD2
CDR3 length: 15
clone size: NA
V gene: TRBV6-1
J gene: TRBJ2-7

CDR3 DNA: TGTGCCAGCAGTCCCCGGGACACGGGGCAGCCCCAGCATTTT
CDR3 protein: CASSPRDTGQPQHF
D gene: NA
CDR3 length: 14
clone size: NA
V gene: TRBV27
J gene: TRBJ1-5

CDR3 DNA: TGCGCCAGCAGCCCTGGGCTAGCGGGACCATTCGCAGATACGCAGTATTTT
CDR3 protein: CASSPGLAGPFADTQYF
D gene: TRBD2
CDR3 length: 17
clone size: NA
V gene: TRBV5-1
J gene: TRBJ2-3

CDR3 DNA: TGTGCCAGCAGTTTTGCGGGACCCACCCACGAGCAGTACTTC
CDR3 protein: CASSFAGPTHEQYF
D gene: NA
CDR3 length: 14
clone size: few
V gene: TRBV27
J gene: TRBJ2-7

CDR3 DNA: TGCGCCAGCAGCTTGGGGTCTACTACTGGCGAGCAGTACTTC
CDR3 protein: CASSLGSTTGEQYF
D gene: NA
CDR3 length: 14
clone size: once
V gene: TRBV5-1
J gene: TRBJ2-7

CDR3 DNA: TGCGCCAGCAGCTTGGCTACCGGCCCAGATACGCAGTATTTT
CDR3 protein: CASSLATGPDTQYF
D gene: NA
CDR3 length: 14
clone size: NA
V gene: TRBV5-1
J gene: TRBJ2-3

CDR3 DNA: TGTGCCAGCAGCCCGGGCGGGGAGAACACTGAAGCTTTCTTT
CDR3 protein: CASSPGGENTEAFF
D gene: NA
CDR3 length: 14
clone size: NA
V gene: TRBV7-3
J gene: TRBJ1-1